What follows are 12 T cell receptor beta chains derived from one specimen sequenced in a study of CD8 T cells in Susac syndrome. After extraction with the RNeasy kit, roughly 0.45 to 1 ug of the RNA was reverse transcribed using random hexamers. TCRdb fed the immunoSEQ multiplex PCR reads into MiXCR, producing one record per CDR3 protein. The sample lists 180,000 or so distinct CDR3 sequences; roughly 96% were seen once. Sequencing was carried out using CD4+ T cells from PBMCs. The receptors were gathered from a human donor in good health.

The CDR3 DNA follows: TGCGCCAGCAGCTTAGACAAGGGTGGCTACACCTTC. Amino acid sequence: CASSLDKGGYTF. The chain is built from TRBV5-1 and TRBJ1-2; D is undetermined. This CDR3 comprises 12 residues. Germline lookup yields CDR1 SGHRS and CDR2 YFSETQ. V shed 2 bases and J shed 7 bases, with 9 bases lying between them. The full variable domain, rest sourced from reference TRBV5-1 and TRBJ1-2, is KAGVTQTPRYLIKTRGQQVTLSCSPISGHRSVSWYQQTPGQGLQFLFEYFSETQRNKGNFPGRFSGRQFSNSRSEMNVSTLELGDSALYLCASSLDKGGYTFGSGTRLTVV.

This chain connects TRBV20-1 to TRBJ1-4; 7 bases agree with TRBD1. Germline CDR1 and CDR2: DFQATT and SNEGSKA (reference sequence). The trim removed 6 bases at V and 5 bases at J, leaving 9 bases unmatched. The CDR3 has 14 amino acids. This CDR3 is CSAPQGGANEKLFF. The CDR3 region has the DNA TGCAGTGCCCCCCAGGGGGGCGCCAATGAAAAACTGTTTTTT.

This chain connects TRBV20-1 to TRBJ2-1, with unresolved D. This CDR3 contains 14 residues. V was cut by 0 bases and J by 9 bases, with 15 bases left in between. Germline-derived CDR1 and CDR2 are DFQATT and SNEGSKA (reference sequence). The CDR3: CSAREGSRIIEQFF. As DNA, the CDR3 is TGCAGTGCTAGAGAGGGATCCCGTATAATTGAGCAGTTCTTC.

The chain links TRBV5-4 to TRBJ1-2; 9 bases map to TRBD1. V trimming: 2 bases; J trimming: 2 bases; junction bases outside the gene matches: 4. This CDR3 comprises 15 residues. In germline, CDR1 is SGHNT, CDR2 YYREEE (reference sequence). CDR3 DNA: TGTGCCAGCAGCTTCAAAGGACAGGGGAACTATGGCTACACCTTC. It codes for CASSFKGQGNYGYTF.

The V and J genes are TRBV24-1 and TRBJ1-2; D call uncertain. The V end lost 6 bases, the J end lost 4 bases, and 5 bases lay between the germline ends. CDR1 is KGHDR and CDR2 is SFDVKD in the germline V gene. The CDR3 has 11 residues. DNA of the CDR3: TGTGCCACCAGTTCAGGCTATGGCTACACCTTC. This gives the protein CATSSGYGYTF.

The chain couples TRBV20-1 to TRBJ1-1; D gene ambiguous. Between the trimmed V and J ends, which lost 6 bases and 4 bases, there was a span of 15 bases. Germline CDR1 reads DFQATT; CDR2 reads SNEGSKA (reference sequence). The CDR3 is 13 residues long. The CDR3 nucleotides read TGCAGTGCCCCCCCGCCCCCGGGCACTGAAGCTTTCTTT. Residues: CSAPPPPGTEAFF.

This chain links TRBV3-1 with TRBJ2-3; TRBD2 matches 11 bases. This CDR3 spans 15 amino acids. Germline lookup yields CDR1 LGHDT and CDR2 YNNKEL (reference sequence). V trimming: 3 bases; J trimming: 4 bases; junction bases outside the gene matches: 3. CDR3 sequence: CASSQTSGVPDTQYF. The CDR3 DNA sequence: TGTGCCAGCAGCCAGACTAGCGGGGTACCAGATACGCAGTATTTT.

The gene calls are TRBV15 and TRBJ2-1, with D tentatively TRBD2 (5 bases). Per the germline V gene, CDR1 is LNHNV and CDR2 is YYDKDF (reference sequence). Trimming cost V 0 bases and J 12 bases, with 9 bases left between them. CDR3 length equals 12 residues. The chain's CDR3 is CATSRDGRGQFF. The CDR3 DNA sequence: TGTGCCACCAGCAGAGATGGTCGGGGGCAGTTCTTC. The variable domain in full, with the rest retrieved from reference TRBV15 and TRBJ2-1, is DAMVIQNPRYQVTQFGKPVTLSCSQTLNHNVMYWYQQKSSQAPKLLFHYYDKDFNNEADTPDNFQSRRPNTSFCFLDIRSPGLGDTAMYLCATSRDGRGQFFGPGTRLTVL.

The chain carries TRBV20-1 and TRBJ1-4; maybe TRBD1 (5 bases). The germline V gene encodes CDR1 DFQATT and CDR2 SNEGSKA (reference sequence). With 3 bases removed from V and 5 bases from J, the gap between germline ends came to 10 bases. The CDR3 length is 13 residues. The CDR3 DNA sequence: TGCAGTGCTAGTTTGCGACAGAATGAAAAACTGTTTTTT. It specifies CSASLRQNEKLFF.

This chain uses TRBV20-1 with TRBJ2-1; D unclear. Trimming removed 2 bases at V and 9 bases at J, with 8 bases between. Looked up from germline, CDR1 is DFQATT and CDR2 is SNEGSKA (reference sequence). This CDR3 has 11 amino acids. CDR3 in DNA: TGCAGTGCTAGACCCTACGGTGAGCAGTTCTTC. It specifies CSARPYGEQFF.

This clonotype was seen only once. This chain links TRBV15 with TRBJ2-1; D gene uncertain. Germline V gene sequence: CDR1 LNHNV, CDR2 YYDKDF (reference sequence). V lost 0 bases and J lost 6, with 6 bases in between. The CDR3 totals 13 residues. CDR3 DNA sequence: TGTGCCACCAGCAGAGATGAATCCAATGAGCAGTTCTTC. It encodes CATSRDESNEQFF.

This chain uses TRBV7-9 with TRBJ1-2; TRBD1 matches at 8 bases. CDR1 and CDR2 from the germline V gene are SEHNR and FQNEAQ (reference sequence). V gave up 8 bases and J gave up 6 bases; unmatched junction bases: 8. The CDR3 spans 13 residues. CDR3 coding DNA: TGTGCCAGCGCACCCCAGGGGGCCAATGGCTACACCTTC. It translates to CASAPQGANGYTF.